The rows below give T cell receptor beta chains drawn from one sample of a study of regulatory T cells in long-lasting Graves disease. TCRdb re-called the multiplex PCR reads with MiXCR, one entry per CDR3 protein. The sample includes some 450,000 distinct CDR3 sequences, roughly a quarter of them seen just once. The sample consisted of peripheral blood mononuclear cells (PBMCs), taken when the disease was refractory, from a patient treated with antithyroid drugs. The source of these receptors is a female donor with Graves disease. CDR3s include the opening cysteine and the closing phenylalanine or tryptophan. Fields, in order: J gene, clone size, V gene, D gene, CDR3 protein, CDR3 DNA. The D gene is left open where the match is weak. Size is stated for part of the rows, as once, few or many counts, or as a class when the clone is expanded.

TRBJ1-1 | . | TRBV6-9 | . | CASSSLSEAFF | TGTGCCAGCAGTTCCCTTTCTGAAGCTTTCTTT
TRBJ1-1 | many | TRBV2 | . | CASSVEAVSGTAFF | TGTGCCAGCAGTGTTGAGGCAGTTTCGGGCACGGCTTTCTTT
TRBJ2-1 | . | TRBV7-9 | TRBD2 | CASSSRTSGRALNEQFF | TGTGCCAGCAGCTCAAGGACTAGCGGGAGGGCCTTGAATGAGCAGTTCTTC
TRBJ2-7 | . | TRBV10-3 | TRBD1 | CAISVAGGAGYEQYF | TGTGCCATCAGTGTTGCAGGGGGCGCGGGGTACGAGCAGTACTTC
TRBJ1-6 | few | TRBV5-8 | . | CASSPWTAKDSSPLHF | TGTGCCAGCAGCCCCTGGACAGCAAAGGATAGTTCACCCCTCCACTTT
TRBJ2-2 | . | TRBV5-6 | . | CASSLFGGNTGELFF | TGTGCCAGCAGCCTGTTTGGCGGTAACACCGGGGAGCTGTTTTTT
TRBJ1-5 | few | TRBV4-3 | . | CASSPNARVGNQPQHF | TGCGCCAGCAGCCCCAACGCCCGTGTCGGCAATCAGCCCCAGCATTTT
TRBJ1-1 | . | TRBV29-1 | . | CSVGGTNTEAFF | TGCAGCGTTGGGGGAACGAACACTGAAGCTTTCTTT
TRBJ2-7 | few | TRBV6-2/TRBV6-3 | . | CASTPGGGRQYF | TGTGCCAGCACCCCCGGTGGTGGGAGGCAGTACTTC
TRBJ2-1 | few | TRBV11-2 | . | CASSRPGEYNEQFF | TGTGCCAGCAGCCGTCCGGGTGAGTACAATGAGCAGTTCTTC
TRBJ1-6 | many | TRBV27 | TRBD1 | CASSPVLTGAGSPLHF | TGTGCCAGCAGTCCCGTTCTCACAGGGGCGGGATCACCCCTCCACTTT
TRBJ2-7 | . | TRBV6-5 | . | CASSYSRTVHYEQYF | TGTGCCAGCAGTTACTCGCGGACAGTACATTACGAGCAGTACTTC
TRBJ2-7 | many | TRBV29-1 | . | CSVGHGYEQYF | TGCAGCGTTGGCCACGGCTACGAGCAGTACTTC
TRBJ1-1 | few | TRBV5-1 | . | CASSLGLGTRNTEAFF | TGCGCCAGCAGCTTGGGTCTGGGAACACGGAACACTGAAGCTTTCTTT
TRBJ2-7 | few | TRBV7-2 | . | CASSPHSDWSYEQYF | TGTGCCAGCAGCCCACACTCGGACTGGTCCTACGAGCAGTACTTC
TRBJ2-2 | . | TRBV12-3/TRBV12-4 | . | CASRPWGLQNTGELFF | TGTGCCAGCAGACCCTGGGGGCTTCAGAACACCGGGGAGCTGTTTTTT
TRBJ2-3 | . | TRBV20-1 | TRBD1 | CSAIGTGFTDTQYF | TGCAGTGCTATCGGGACAGGATTCACAGATACGCAGTATTTT
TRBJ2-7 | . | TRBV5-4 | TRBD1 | CASSLWDSRLEQYF | TGTGCCAGCAGCTTGTGGGACAGCCGGCTCGAGCAGTACTTC
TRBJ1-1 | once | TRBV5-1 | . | CASNPPPGKDTEAFF | TGCGCCAGCAACCCCCCCCCGGGGAAAGACACTGAAGCTTTCTTT
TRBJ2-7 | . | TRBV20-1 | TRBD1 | CSARDRTGPHEQYF | TGCAGTGCTAGGGACCGGACAGGGCCTCACGAGCAGTACTTC
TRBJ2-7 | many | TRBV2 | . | CASSEDLQQYF | TGTGCCAGCAGTGAAGACCTCCAGCAGTACTTC
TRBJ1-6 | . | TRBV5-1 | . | CASSLDGNSPLHF | TGCGCCAGCAGCTTGGATGGGAATTCACCCCTCCACTTT
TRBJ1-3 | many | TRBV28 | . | CASSLPVSTFGNTIYF | TGTGCCAGCAGTTTACCTGTCAGTACCTTTGGAAACACCATATATTTT
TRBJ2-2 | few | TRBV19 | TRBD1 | CASSAPGQVMNTGELFF | TGTGCCAGTAGTGCTCCGGGACAGGTCATGAACACCGGGGAGCTGTTTTTT
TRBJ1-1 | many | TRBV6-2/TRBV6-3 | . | CASSESGGITEAFF | TGTGCCAGCAGTGAAAGTGGAGGAATCACTGAAGCTTTCTTT
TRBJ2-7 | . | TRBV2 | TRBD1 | CASSEVGTGRGYEQYF | TGTGCCAGCAGTGAAGTAGGGACAGGCCGCGGCTACGAGCAGTACTTC
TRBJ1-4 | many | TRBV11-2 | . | CASSLSQEFGKLFF | TGTGCCAGCAGCTTATCCCAGGAGTTCGGAAAACTGTTTTTT
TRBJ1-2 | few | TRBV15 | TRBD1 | CATSRGTGGGYTF | TGTGCCACCAGCAGAGGGACAGGGGGCGGCTACACCTTC
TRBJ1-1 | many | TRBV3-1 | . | CASSQEPVNTEAFF | TGTGCCAGCAGCCAAGAGCCGGTGAACACTGAAGCTTTCTTT
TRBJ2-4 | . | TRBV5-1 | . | CASSLALTDDIQYF | TGCGCCAGCAGCTTGGCCTTGACAGATGACATTCAGTACTTC
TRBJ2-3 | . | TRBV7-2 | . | CASSSGALRTDTQYF | TGTGCCAGCAGCTCAGGGGCCCTTCGCACAGATACGCAGTATTTT
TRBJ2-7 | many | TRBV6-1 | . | CASSEGTYEQYF | TGTGCCAGCAGTGAAGGAACCTACGAGCAGTACTTC
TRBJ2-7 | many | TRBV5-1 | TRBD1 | CASSAPGTGRPGALEQYF | TGCGCCAGCAGCGCGCCCGGGACAGGGCGTCCGGGGGCCCTGGAGCAGTACTTC
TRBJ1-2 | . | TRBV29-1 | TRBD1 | CSVDLQGIYGYTF | TGCAGCGTTGATCTACAGGGGATCTATGGCTACACCTTC
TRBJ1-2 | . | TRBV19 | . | CASTRGGFYGYTF | TGTGCCAGTACTCGCGGGGGATTCTATGGCTACACCTTC
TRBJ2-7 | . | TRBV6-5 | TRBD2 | CASSYRAGAYEQYF | TGTGCCAGCAGTTACCGTGCGGGGGCCTACGAGCAGTACTTC
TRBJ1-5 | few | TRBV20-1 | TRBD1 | CSASWGTEYSNQPQHF | TGCAGTGCTAGCTGGGGGACAGAGTATAGCAATCAGCCCCAGCATTTT
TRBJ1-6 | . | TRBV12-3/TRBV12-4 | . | CASSVGTSTNNSPLHF | TGTGCCAGCAGCGTAGGAACCTCGACTAATAATTCACCCCTCCACTTT
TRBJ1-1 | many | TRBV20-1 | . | CSAPRGMNTEAFF | TGCAGTGCCCCCAGGGGCATGAACACTGAAGCTTTCTTT
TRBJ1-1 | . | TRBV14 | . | CASSQDFTGWDSSEAFF | TGTGCCAGCAGCCAAGATTTTACAGGTTGGGATTCGTCTGAAGCTTTCTTT